The 7 T cell receptor beta chains in this list originate from one sample, sequenced in a study of spatial heterogeneity in lung cancer. TCRdb re-called the 5' RACE reads with MiXCR, one entry per CDR3 protein. The repertoire has about 45,000 distinct CDR3 sequences, approximately 7% of them found once; the top ten carry about 40%. The time point denotes: sample taken at primary tumor resection. This material consisted of PBMCs, taken at surgery. These receptors originate from a female donor with early-stage non-small cell lung cancer.

This clonotype was observed a handful of times. The chain carries TRBV10-3 and TRBJ2-3; no definite D call. With 4 bases removed from V and 4 bases from J, the gap between germline ends came to 12 bases. This CDR3 is built from 14 residues. Germline CDR1 is ENHRY and CDR2 is SYGVKD. CDR3 in DNA: TGTGCCATCAGTGGAACCACCTACGCAGATACGCAGTATTTT. Amino acids: CAISGTTYADTQYF.

In this sample, this clonotype turned up many times. The chain links TRBV7-9 to TRBJ2-3, with unresolved D. This CDR3 has 12 residues. The germline V gene has CDR1 SEHNR and CDR2 FQNEAQ (reference sequence). V lost 1 base and J 14 bases, leaving 13 bases between the germline ends. In DNA form, the CDR3 reads TGTGCCAGCAGCTTAGAGGGCCCCTCCGGGTATTTT. It codes for CASSLEGPSGYF.

This clonotype was seen more than once but under ten times. The gene calls are TRBV7-2 and TRBJ2-3; D is undetermined. Germline CDR1 reads SGHTA; CDR2 reads FQGNSA. Trimming removed 5 bases at V and 0 bases at J, with 12 bases between. This CDR3 has 15 residues. CDR3 loop: CASSPDGVSTDTQYF. CDR3 sequence (DNA): TGTGCCAGCAGCCCTGATGGGGTTAGCACAGATACGCAGTATTTT. The full variable domain, with the rest looked up from reference TRBV7-2 and TRBJ2-3, is GAGVSQSPSNKVTEKGKDVELRCDPISGHTALYWYRQSLGQGLEFLIYFQGNSAPDKSGLPSDRFSAERTGGSVSTLTIQRTQQEDSAVYLCASSPDGVSTDTQYFGPGTRLTVL.

This clonotype was seen a few times. V usage is TRBV6-5 and J usage is TRBJ2-2; TRBD1 aligns across 8 bases. Germline CDR1 MNHEY, CDR2 SVGAGI. V shed 7 bases, J shed 7 bases, and the junction held 17 bases outside the gene matches. The CDR3 loop spans 17 amino acids. The CDR3 loop is CASNQLDRGYRHGELFF. For the CDR3, the DNA is TGTGCCAGCAACCAGTTAGACAGGGGATATCGGCACGGGGAGCTGTTTTTT.

This clonotype was seen at least ten times. Here the CDR3 reads CASSYPSTSGDYNEQFF. The CDR3 DNA reads TGTGCCAGCAGTTACCCGTCGACTAGCGGGGACTACAATGAGCAGTTCTTC. The chain uses TRBV6-5 and TRBJ2-1; 11 bases map to TRBD2. Unmatched junction bases numbered 6, after V lost 2 bases and J lost 3 bases. CDR3 length equals 17 residues. Germline CDR1 and CDR2: MNHEY and SVGAGI.

This clonotype was seen repeatedly, ten times or more. The V gene is TRBV4-1, the J gene TRBJ2-3; 11 bases fit TRBD2. The CDR3 has 16 residues. V shed 1 base, J shed 2 bases, and the junction held 2 bases outside the gene matches. The V gene's germline CDR1 is MGHRA and CDR2 YSYEKL. The CDR3 loop reads CASSQGLAGNTDTQYF. For the CDR3, the DNA is TGCGCCAGCAGCCAAGGACTAGCGGGAAACACAGATACGCAGTATTTT.

The chain links TRBV6-6 to TRBJ1-6, with D possibly being TRBD1 (6 bases). V was clipped by 4 bases and J by 8 bases, with 12 bases between them. The CDR3 is 14 amino acids. Germline lookup yields CDR1 MNHNY and CDR2 SVGAGI (reference sequence). CDR3 DNA sequence: TGTGCCAGCAGTTCTACAGGGAGCGATTCACCCCTCCACTTT. It codes for CASSSTGSDSPLHF.